The rows below give T cell receptor beta chains drawn from one sample of a study of monozygotic twins with inflammatory bowel disease. TCRdb reprocessed the 5' RACE reads and reports one entry per CDR3 protein, with no DNA. The repertoire shows about 440,000 distinct CDR3 sequences; the top ten hold around 2.4%. Sequencing was carried out using blood. Source of these receptors: a human donor with ulcerative colitis or Crohn's disease, or a healthy co-twin of an affected twin (not recorded which). Each CDR3 is given with its conserved first and last residue.

TRBV7-9	TRBJ2-5	CASSFVLAEETQYF
TRBV6-1	TRBJ2-2	CASSQGQTGELFF
TRBV7-2	TRBJ2-1	CASSLNWADQFF
TRBV5-1	TRBJ1-1	CASGTRPGQGLNTEAFF
TRBV12-3/TRBV12-4	TRBJ2-2	CASSPYGTTGELFF
TRBV29-1	TRBJ1-3	CSVEGANGNTIYF
TRBV6-5	TRBJ2-5	CASSYGIGPTRETQYF
TRBV29-1	TRBJ2-1	CSVEESGREVYEQFF
TRBV7-9	TRBJ2-5	CASGIIQPETQYF
TRBV7-2	TRBJ2-1	CASSPDWGFYNEQFF
TRBV5-4	TRBJ2-1	CASIGTSEGEQFF
TRBV7-8	TRBJ1-4	CASSWDRASEKLFF
TRBV5-1	TRBJ2-1	CASSLSQNYNEQFF
TRBV13	TRBJ2-3	CASSLRALRDTQYF
TRBV6-5	TRBJ2-7	CASSYSNPSRAGGGEQYF
TRBV6-2/TRBV6-3	TRBJ1-1	CASSSGFKNTEAFF
TRBV5-1	TRBJ2-1	CASMIAGQTDNEQFF
TRBV7-2	TRBJ2-7	CASSVGQGGEQYF
TRBV20-1	TRBJ2-1	CSAAGPLAGFSFNEQFF
TRBV5-1	TRBJ2-3	CASSLDRVGDTQYF
TRBV18	TRBJ2-7	CASSPRRESEQYF
TRBV6-2/TRBV6-3	TRBJ2-1	CATSQGGNEQFF
TRBV18	TRBJ2-7	CASSRGTGRPYEQYF
TRBV30	TRBJ1-4	CAWSRGEKLFF
TRBV12-3/TRBV12-4	TRBJ1-1	CASSLARGPTNTEAFF
TRBV28	TRBJ1-4	CASSLRRRGEKLFF
TRBV7-3	TRBJ1-2	CASSNGVVVTF
TRBV14	TRBJ2-7	CASSPPYRDLSEQYF
TRBV20-1	TRBJ1-1	CRASTNTEAFF
TRBV12-3/TRBV12-4	TRBJ2-5	CASSSSSETQYF
TRBV7-2	TRBJ1-3	CASSLARNSGNTIYF
TRBV5-1	TRBJ2-1	CASNSGGLNEQFF
TRBV5-1	TRBJ2-3	CASSLFGDTDTQYF
TRBV20-1	TRBJ2-7	CSARGNTNAYEQYF
TRBV14	TRBJ1-4	CASSTGTVNEKLFF
TRBV5-6	TRBJ2-7	CASSLGGRTYEQYF
TRBV12-3/TRBV12-4	TRBJ2-3	CASRGGGLHTDTQYF
TRBV5-1	TRBJ1-2	CASSPYGQASGGYTF
TRBV3-1	TRBJ2-1	CASSQKGRGKGGNEQFF
TRBV6-2/TRBV6-3	TRBJ1-5	CASSYSGEQPQHF
TRBV18	TRBJ2-7	CASSPGGSPYEQYF
TRBV5-1	TRBJ2-7	CASSAGTSGRYEQYF
TRBV30	TRBJ1-1	CAWSTGTTRNTEAFF
TRBV5-1	TRBJ2-1	CASSFGQGANEQFF
TRBV30	TRBJ1-5	CAWTPSGGNQPQHF
TRBV9	TRBJ2-1	CASSLRDWLNNEQFF
TRBV12-3/TRBV12-4	TRBJ2-7	CASSVGQGSVGQYF
TRBV10-3	TRBJ2-7	CATNGQENYEQYF
TRBV7-2	TRBJ2-2	CASSFPGVAVHTGELFF
TRBV7-3	TRBJ2-1	CASSPPSGVQFF
TRBV6-1	TRBJ2-1	CAIIGREEEQFF